One and the same sample provided the 11 T cell receptor beta chains below, sequenced in a study of CDR3 diversity in severe acne (dated 2019 in TCRdb). Library method: PCR. Instrument used: Illumina HiSeq 2000. In-frame beta chains were kept once TCRdb had trimmed the public reads at Q25 with fastp and called clones with MiXCR. Rows are unified per CDR3 protein, each entry keeping the most common DNA and genes. For this sample the table gives about 84,000 distinct CDR3 sequences, of which under 65% were detected only once. More than 13% of the sample is in the top ten clones. Material: blood. These receptors were taken from a male donor in good health, without acne.

This clonotype showed up many times. The genes are TRBV4-1 and TRBJ1-2; D may be TRBD1 (6 bases). This CDR3 is built from 18 residues. Germline loops: CDR1 MGHRA, CDR2 YSYEKL. Between the trimmed V and J ends, which lost 1 base and 2 bases, there was a span of 20 bases. In DNA form, the CDR3 reads TGCGCCAGCAGCCAAGGAGGTCCGTTGACAGGATGGAACTATGGCTACACCTTC. The encoded protein is CASSQGGPLTGWNYGYTF.

The rearrangement joins TRBV20-1 to TRBJ2-3; D assignment may be TRBD1 or TRBD2 (5 bases each). The V gene's germline CDR1 is DFQATT and CDR2 SNEGSKA (reference sequence). The CDR3 extends over 14 amino acids. The CDR3 nucleotides read TGCAGCACCAGGGATTGGGAGAACACAGATACGCAGTATTTT. Its translation is CSTRDWENTDTQYF.

This clonotype was seen once. The genes are TRBV4-1 and TRBJ2-1; D gene ambiguous. The CDR3 totals 12 residues. Germline loops: CDR1 MGHRA, CDR2 YSYEKL. Trimming left V 2 bases short and J 13 bases short, with 12 bases between. The CDR3 nucleotides read TGCGCCAGCAGCCAAAGGTATAGTGAACAGTTCTTC. This gives the protein CASSQRYSEQFF.

This rearrangement joins TRBV7-9 to TRBJ2-2, with D tentatively TRBD1 (5 bases). With 8 bases removed from V and 5 bases from J, the gap between germline ends came to 9 bases. This CDR3 region has 12 residues. In germline, CDR1 is SEHNR, CDR2 FQNEAQ (reference sequence). Written as DNA, the CDR3 is TGTGCCAGCCTAGGGGTTACCGGGGAGCTGTTTTTT. It yields the protein CASLGVTGELFF.

The V call is TRBV11-2, the J call TRBJ1-2; D ambiguous. Germline V gene sequence: CDR1 SGHAT, CDR2 FQNNGV. V was cut by 4 bases and J by 13 bases, with 16 bases left in between. This CDR3 has 12 amino acids. The CDR3 spells CASSSRTAYRTF. In nucleotides, the CDR3 is TGTGCCAGCAGCTCCCGGACGGCCTATCGCACCTTC.

Only one count was recorded for this clonotype. The chain employs TRBV7-2 and TRBJ1-1, with 8 bases matching TRBD1. The CDR3 length is 15 residues. CDR1 is SGHTA and CDR2 is FQGNSA in the germline V gene. V shed 4 bases and J 8 bases; nucleotides not matched to a gene: 12. This chain's CDR3 is CASSSTDRVSLEAFF. The CDR3 region has the DNA TGTGCCAGCAGCTCAACGGACAGGGTCTCCCTAGAAGCTTTCTTT.

This clonotype was detected many times. The chain is built from TRBV28 and TRBJ2-1; D is unclear. The CDR3 loop spans 15 amino acids. Looked up from germline, CDR1 is MDHEN and CDR2 is SYDVKM. Trimming pared 5 bases from V and 5 bases from J, leaving 16 bases between. CDR3 bases: TGTGCCAGCAGTCCTCGCCCCGCGGTGGACAATGAGCAGTTCTTC. It encodes CASSPRPAVDNEQFF.

This clonotype is medium-sized within its sample. This chain joins TRBV7-2 and TRBJ2-1, with D unresolved. Germline assignment: CDR1 SGHTA and CDR2 FQGNSA. V was shortened by 5 bases and J by 10 bases, with 9 bases between the two germline ends. This CDR3 has 11 amino acids. Here the CDR3 DNA reads TGTGCCAGCAGCCCAAGACGGGAGCAGTTCTTC. It encodes CASSPRREQFF.

The chain recombines TRBV10-1 with TRBJ1-5; no definite D call. CDR3 length equals 12 residues. Deletions cut 1 base from V and 13 bases from J, with 11 bases between. Germline V gene sequence: CDR1 WNHNN, CDR2 SYGVQD (reference sequence). CDR3 sequence reads: CASSEFDERQHF. CDR3 DNA: TGCGCCAGCAGTGAGTTTGATGAGCGGCAGCATTTT.

This chain joins TRBV9 and TRBJ2-5; no reliable D call. This CDR3 spans 14 amino acids. V shed 2 bases and J shed 1 base, with 9 bases lying between them. Germline assignment: CDR1 SGDLS and CDR2 YYNGEE. This CDR3 is CASSVEAGQETQYF. The CDR3 nucleotides read TGTGCCAGCAGCGTCGAGGCAGGCCAAGAGACCCAGTACTTC.

CDR3 DNA sequence: TGTGCCAGCAGTGAAGGTGCCTCCAAAACCCAGTACTTC. As protein: CASSEGASKTQYF. The genes are TRBV2 and TRBJ2-5; the D is unclear. CDR3 length equals 13 residues. CDR1 and CDR2 (germline): SNHLY, FYNNEI. Trimming shortened V by 1 base and J by 8 bases, and 11 bases separated the two germline ends.